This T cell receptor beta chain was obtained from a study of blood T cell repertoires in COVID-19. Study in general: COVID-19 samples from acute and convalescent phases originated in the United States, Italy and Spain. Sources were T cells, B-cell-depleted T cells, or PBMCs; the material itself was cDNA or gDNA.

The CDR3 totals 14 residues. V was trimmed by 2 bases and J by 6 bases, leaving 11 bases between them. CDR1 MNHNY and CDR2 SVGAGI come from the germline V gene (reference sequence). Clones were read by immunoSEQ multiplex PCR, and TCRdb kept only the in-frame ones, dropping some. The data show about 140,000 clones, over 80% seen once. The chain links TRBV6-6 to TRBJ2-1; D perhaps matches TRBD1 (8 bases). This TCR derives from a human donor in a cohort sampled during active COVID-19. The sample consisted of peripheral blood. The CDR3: CASSYTGGVNEQFF. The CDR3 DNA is TGTGCCAGCAGTTACACAGGGGGGGTCAATGAGCAGTTCTTC.